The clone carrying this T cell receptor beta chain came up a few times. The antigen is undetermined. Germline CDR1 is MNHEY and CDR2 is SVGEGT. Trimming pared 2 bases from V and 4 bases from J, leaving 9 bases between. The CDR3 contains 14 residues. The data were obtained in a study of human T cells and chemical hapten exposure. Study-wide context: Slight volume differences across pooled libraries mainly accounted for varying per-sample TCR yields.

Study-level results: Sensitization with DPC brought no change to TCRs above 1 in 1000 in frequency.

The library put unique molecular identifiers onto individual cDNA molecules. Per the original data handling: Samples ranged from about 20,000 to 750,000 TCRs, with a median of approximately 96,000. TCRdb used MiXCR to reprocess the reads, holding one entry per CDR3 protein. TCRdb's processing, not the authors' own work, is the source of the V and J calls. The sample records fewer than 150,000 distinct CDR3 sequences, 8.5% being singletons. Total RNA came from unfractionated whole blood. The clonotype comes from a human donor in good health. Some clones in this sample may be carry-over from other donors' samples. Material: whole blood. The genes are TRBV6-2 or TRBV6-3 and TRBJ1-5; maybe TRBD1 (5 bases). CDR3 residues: CASSYVGGNQPQHF. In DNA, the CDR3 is TGTGCCAGCAGTTACGTTGGGGGGAATCAGCCCCAGCATTTT.